One and the same sample provided the 8 T cell receptor beta chains below, sequenced in a study of T-cell reconstitution after alpha-beta-depleted transplantation in children. Construction of the TCRbeta library involved unique molecular identifiers. TCRdb passed the PCR reads through MiXCR, listing each CDR3 protein once. The table includes about 300,000 distinct CDR3 sequences, around 7.1% detected once. General study results and limits: A year post-transplant, T-cell counts and diversity derived mostly from newly produced T cells.

The antigens these receptors bind are not known. The material was peripheral blood, obtained 360 days after TCRalphabeta/CD19-depleted stem cell transplant. The receptors derive from a female patient aged 2-10 years who had a stem cell transplant for Fanconi anemia, so the T cells may come from the graft donor.

With regard to this clonotype: This sequence may be a read error, since a much larger clone differs from it by one base. Because it lacks the conserved phenylalanine or tryptophan at the end, this CDR3 is likely a read error. V usage is TRBV28 and J usage is TRBJ1-3, with 7 bases that match TRBD1. V was pared by 7 bases and J by 6 bases, with 12 bases of the junction left unmatched. Germline V gene data show CDR1 as MDHEN and CDR2 as SYDVKM. The CDR3 has 15 residues. CDR3 in DNA: TGTGCCAGCACAGGACAGGTGCATTGGGAAAACACCATATATTAT. Protein product: CASTGQVHWENTIYY.

This clonotype was counted many times. CDR3 region: CASSPLLAGGHNEQFF. CDR3 bases: TGTGCCAGCTCACCCCTACTAGCGGGGGGGCATAATGAGCAGTTCTTC. This chain links TRBV18 with TRBJ2-1; 13 bases line up with TRBD2. The CDR3 covers 16 residues. In germline, CDR1 is KGHSH, CDR2 LQKENI. V lost 3 bases and J lost 7; bases outside the gene matches: 6. Filled out from reference TRBV18 and TRBJ2-1, the complete variable domain reads NAGVMQNPRHLVRRRGQEARLRCSPMKGHSHVYWYRQLPEEGLKFMVYLQKENIIDESGMPKERFSAEFPKEGPSILRIQQVVRGDSAAYFCASSPLLAGGHNEQFFGPGTRLTVL.

The chain links TRBV7-8 to TRBJ2-2; D might be TRBD1 (5 bases). The CDR3 is made up of 17 amino acids. V lost 6 bases, J lost 0 bases, and 17 bases lay in between. Germline lookup yields CDR1 SGHVS and CDR2 FQNEAQ. The CDR3 sequence is CASRTRRTGANTGELFF. The DNA of the CDR3 is TGTGCCAGCAGAACAAGGCGCACAGGTGCGAACACCGGGGAGCTGTTTTTT. Full variable domain (rest looked up from reference TRBV7-8 and TRBJ2-2): GAGVSQSPRYKVAKRGQDVALRCDPISGHVSLFWYQQALGQGPEFLTYFQNEAQLDKSGLPSDRFFAERPEGSVSTLKIQRTQQEDSAVYLCASRTRRTGANTGELFFGEGSRLTVL.

Here the CDR3 DNA reads TGTGCCAGCAGTGAAAACTACCACGAGCAGTACTTC. Encoded protein: CASSENYHEQYF. This sequence joins TRBV6-1 and TRBJ2-7, with no clear D. The CDR3 has 12 amino acids. Trimming took 2 bases from V and 5 from J, leaving 7 bases between them. Germline V gives CDR1 MNHNS, CDR2 SASEGT.

This clonotype has just a few counts. This rearrangement joins TRBV6-5 to TRBJ2-7; D tentatively fits TRBD1 or TRBD2 (5 bases each). V shed 0 bases and J shed 8 bases, with 5 bases lying between them. The germline CDR1 and CDR2 sequences are MNHEY and SVGAGI. The CDR3 extends over 11 amino acids. This chain's CDR3 is CASSYSGQQYF. CDR3 DNA: TGTGCCAGCAGTTACTCGGGACAGCAGTACTTC.

The chain is built from TRBV27 and TRBJ2-7, with 12 bases fitting TRBD2. This CDR3 contains 15 residues. The junction had 5 bases not matched to a gene; V was cut back by 4 bases and J by 4 bases. CDR1 and CDR2 from the germline V gene are MNHEY and SMNVEV (reference sequence). The CDR3 coding sequence is TGTGCCAGCAGTTCCTCTAGCGGGAGGGGTTACGAGCAGTACTTC. Its translation is CASSSSSGRGYEQYF.

The chain employs TRBV7-9 and TRBJ1-3, with a possible D match to TRBD1 (5 bases). There are 15 residues in the CDR3. V was clipped by 0 bases and J by 4 bases, with 10 bases between them. CDR1 is SEHNR and CDR2 is FQNEAQ in the germline V gene (reference sequence). CDR3 nucleotides: TGTGCCAGCAGCTTAGCAAGCGACAGAGGAAACACCATATATTTT. Protein: CASSLASDRGNTIYF. Based on the CDR3 plus reference TRBV7-9 and TRBJ1-3, the full variable domain is DTGVSQNPRHKITKRGQNVTFRCDPISEHNRLYWYRQTLGQGPEFLTYFQNEAQLEKSRLLSDRFSAERPKGSFSTLEIQRTEQGDSAMYLCASSLASDRGNTIYFGEGSWLTVV.

This clonotype occurred many times. The chain couples TRBV5-1 to TRBJ2-1, with a possible D match to TRBD2 (6 bases). The CDR3 has 16 residues. CDR1 SGHRS and CDR2 YFSETQ come from the germline V gene. Trimming shortened V by 7 bases and J by 6 bases, and 23 bases separated the two germline ends. The CDR3 region is CASGSGVPFSRNEQFF. The CDR3 nucleotides are TGCGCCAGCGGGTCGGGAGTACCATTTAGTCGCAATGAGCAGTTCTTC.